This T cell receptor (beta chain) was observed in a study of blood T cell repertoires in COVID-19. Across the whole study: The study drew acute and convalescent COVID-19 samples from the United States, Italy and Spain. Sources were T cells, B-cell-depleted T cells, or PBMCs; the material itself was cDNA or gDNA.

In the original processing: Counts of nucleated cells, estimated from reference gene primer amplification, were obtained. Profiled with immunoSEQ multiplex PCR; TCRdb holds only in-frame clones, not every one. Clone size and V and J calls were adopted from that table, with D and trimming inferred from the DNA. The sample consists of 150,000 or so clones, 82% of them appearing once. The CDR3 extends over 14 amino acids. The germline gives CDR1 DFQATT, CDR2 SNEGSKA (reference sequence). V was shortened by 3 bases and J by 6 bases, with 12 bases between the two germline ends. The TCR was taken from a woman aged 70-85 years with acute or convalescent COVID-19. Sequencing was carried out using peripheral blood. The rearrangement uses TRBV20-1 and TRBJ1-6; D is undetermined. This CDR3 is CSASFRNGNSPLHF. In DNA form, the CDR3 reads TGCAGTGCTAGTTTCAGGAATGGTAATTCACCCCTCCACTTT.